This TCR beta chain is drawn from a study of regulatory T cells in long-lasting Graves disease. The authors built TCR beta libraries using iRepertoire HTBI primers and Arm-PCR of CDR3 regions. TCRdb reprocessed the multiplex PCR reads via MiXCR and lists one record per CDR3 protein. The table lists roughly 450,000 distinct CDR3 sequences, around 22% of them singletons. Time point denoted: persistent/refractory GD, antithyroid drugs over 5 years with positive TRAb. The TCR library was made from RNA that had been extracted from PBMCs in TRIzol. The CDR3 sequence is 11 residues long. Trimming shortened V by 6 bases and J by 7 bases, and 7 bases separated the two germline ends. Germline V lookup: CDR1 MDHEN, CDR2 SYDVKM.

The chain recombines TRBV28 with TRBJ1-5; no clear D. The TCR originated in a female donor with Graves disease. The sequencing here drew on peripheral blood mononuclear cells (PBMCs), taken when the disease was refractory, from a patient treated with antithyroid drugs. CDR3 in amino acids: CASRRVQPQHF. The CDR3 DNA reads TGTGCCAGCAGGAGGGTACAGCCCCAGCATTTT.